Listed below are T cell receptor beta chains from one sample, sequenced in a study of blood T cell repertoires in COVID-19. Sequenced by immunoSEQ multiplex PCR; TCRdb stores in-frame clones only, minus some. In the table there are 95,000 to 150,000 clones, roughly 85% of which are singletons. Source material: peripheral blood. All receptors come from an elderly man with acute or convalescent COVID-19. Each CDR3 is given without its conserved first and last residue. The D gene is left open where the match is weak.

j_call d_call v_call cdr3_aa
TRBJ1-5 - TRBV27 ASSHRNQPQH
TRBJ2-2 - TRBV14 ASSQDRVVTGELF
TRBJ2-1 - TRBV2 ASINPGLNNEQF
TRBJ1-2 - TRBV28 ASSLMRGQNYGYT
TRBJ2-3 - TRBV6-2/TRBV6-3 ASSFFRGASDTQY
TRBJ2-1 TRBD2 TRBV7-8 ASSLEERRGGYNEQF
TRBJ1-3 - TRBV5-8 ASSFTGIGNTIY
TRBJ2-5 TRBD2 TRBV2 ASNLAGIQETQY
TRBJ2-7 TRBD2 TRBV7-9 ASSWGLAGDEQY
TRBJ1-1 - TRBV2 ASTGQPSNTEAF
TRBJ1-1 - TRBV19 ASRTNTEAF
TRBJ1-2 - TRBV19 ASSTGERGYT
TRBJ1-4 - TRBV12-3/TRBV12-4 ASSLGLQEKLF
TRBJ2-7 TRBD1 TRBV9 ASSPPVGDRGYEQY
TRBJ2-3 TRBD1 TRBV5-1 ASSLGQGATDTQY
TRBJ1-6 TRBD1 TRBV5-6 ASSLAGGTSPLH
TRBJ2-6 - TRBV6-6 ASSPWSKRSGANVLT
TRBJ1-5 TRBD1 TRBV19 ASSRDRVSNQPQH
TRBJ1-5 - TRBV11-2 ASSFNSGNQPQH
TRBJ1-4 TRBD1 TRBV3-1/TRBV3-2 ASSHATGGDEKLF
TRBJ2-3 TRBD2 TRBV18 ASSPPGLAGTDTQY
TRBJ2-3 TRBD2 TRBV11-3 ASSPTGTSGRTDTQY
TRBJ1-5 TRBD1 TRBV2 ASRGQGFSNQPQH
TRBJ1-4 TRBD1 TRBV27 ASSGQGRTNEKLF
TRBJ2-2 TRBD2 TRBV3-1/TRBV3-2 ASSQDGGVGELF
TRBJ2-1 - TRBV27 ASRYTAYNEQF
TRBJ1-1 - TRBV7-8 ASIGMAGNTEAF
TRBJ1-3 - TRBV18 ASTEVLGDIGNTIY
TRBJ1-1 TRBD1 TRBV5-6 ASSTGQATEAF
TRBJ2-5 - TRBV28 ASSSGDLETQY
TRBJ2-3 - TRBV6-5 ARGDTNTDTQY
TRBJ1-1 - TRBV18 ASSLDRGAF
TRBJ1-2 TRBD1 TRBV12-3/TRBV12-4 ASSLGQGSYT
TRBJ1-2 - TRBV30 AWTKGGNYGYT
TRBJ2-4 - TRBV4-1 ASSQDNSAKNIQY
TRBJ2-2 TRBD1 TRBV11-2 ASSRTGRGELF
TRBJ1-1 - TRBV7-6 ASSPDRPEAF
TRBJ1-5 - TRBV2 ASSAQGPSQPQH
TRBJ2-1 TRBD1 TRBV5-1 ASSQQGAMKNNEQF
TRBJ1-1 - TRBV6-2/TRBV6-3 ASSRSPTVVNTEAF
TRBJ2-7 - TRBV10-3 AISESEGQISYEQY